This T cell receptor beta chain was identified in a study of blood T cell repertoires in COVID-19. Study context: Samples came from the United States, Italy and Spain, spanning acute and convalescent COVID-19. PBMCs, B-cell-depleted T cells, or T cells were the source of the cDNA or gDNA that made up the material.

In Seattle, patients joined the study during active infection and were tracked longitudinally. Per germline, CDR1 SEHNR and CDR2 FQNEAQ (reference sequence). Trimming left V 5 bases short and J 1 base short, with 10 bases between. The CDR3 runs 14 residues. Methods used by the authors: The authors estimated nucleated cell counts from reference gene primer amplification. This table comes from immunoSEQ multiplex PCR, and its TCRdb copy is limited to in-frame clones, with some not included. Clonal size and the V and J genes are those of that table, whereas D and trimming came from the DNA. The data hold about 170,000 clones, with roughly 90% observed a single time.

This TCR derives from a man between 18 and 35 years old with COVID-19, enrolled during active disease. The sample comprised peripheral blood. The chain recombines TRBV7-9 with TRBJ2-3; D ambiguous. This CDR3 reads CASSPRSGTDTQYF. The CDR3 coding sequence is TGTGCCAGCAGCCCCCGGAGCGGCACAGATACGCAGTATTTT. The full variable domain, with the rest looked up from reference TRBV7-9 and TRBJ2-3, is DTGVSQNPRHKITKRGQNVTFRCDPISEHNRLYWYRQTLGQGPEFLTYFQNEAQLEKSRLLSDRFSAERPKGSFSTLEIQRTEQGDSAMYLCASSPRSGTDTQYFGPGTRLTVL.